The 18 T cell receptor beta chains below come from one sample, sequenced in a study of molecular identifiers for immune sequencing clone quantification. Each CDR3 protein is one row after TCRdb ran MiXCR on the PCR reads. The sample consists of around 300,000 distinct CDR3 sequences, about 23% of them appearing once. The sequenced sample consisted of naive CD8+ T cells from blood, with Jurkat cell RNA spiked in. Subset specified: FACS-sorted CD8+CD4-CCR7+CD45RA+ naive T cells. Receptors originate from a human donor in good health. Some libraries in this study had Jurkat cell RNA spiked in.

This clonotype was found many times. The CDR3, as DNA: TGTGCCAGCTGGGCGACTAGCCACGAGCAGTACTTC. It encodes CASWATSHEQYF. The rearrangement joins TRBV6-2 or TRBV6-3 to TRBJ2-7; 7 bases are a match to TRBD2. V gave up 8 bases and J gave up 5 bases; unmatched junction bases: 6. The CDR3 length is 12 residues. Germline CDR1 is MNHEY and CDR2 is SVGEGT.

This clonotype has only a few counts. The chain joins TRBV30 to TRBJ2-2; a possible D gene is TRBD1 (6 bases). This CDR3 comprises 14 residues. The germline CDR1 and CDR2 sequences are GTSNPN and SVGIG (reference sequence). The V end was cut by 2 bases, the J end by 6 bases, with 13 bases between. The CDR3 bases are TGTGCCTGGAGTCTGTCAGGGGTTGCCGGGGAGCTGTTTTTT. Protein sequence: CAWSLSGVAGELFF.

This clonotype was recorded at least ten times. The J gene is TRBJ1-6, the V gene TRBV5-5; 9 bases fit TRBD1. The germline V gene has CDR1 SGHKS and CDR2 YYEKEE (reference sequence). The CDR3 extends over 14 amino acids. The V and J ends lost 6 bases and 11 bases, in that order; junction bases with no gene match: 9. CDR3 loop: CASTETGGFTPLHF. CDR3 bases: TGTGCCAGCACTGAAACAGGGGGCTTTACACCCCTCCACTTT.

V is TRBV19 and J is TRBJ1-5, with TRBD1 as a possible D gene (5 bases). The CDR3 runs to 18 residues. The germline gives CDR1 LNHDA, CDR2 SQIVND (reference sequence). The ends were cut back, 2 bases at V and 2 bases at J, with 19 bases in the middle. The CDR3 loop reads CASSILAGTLFGNQPQHF. Here the CDR3 DNA reads TGTGCCAGTAGTATATTGGCAGGGACCCTATTTGGCAATCAGCCCCAGCATTTT. Full variable domain (missing parts from reference TRBV19 and TRBJ1-5): DGGITQSPKYLFRKEGQNVTLSCEQNLNHDAMYWYRQDPGQGLRLIYYSQIVNDFQKGDIAEGYSVSREKKESFPLTVTSAQKNPTAFYLCASSILAGTLFGNQPQHFGDGTRLSIL.

This clonotype showed up just a few times. The genes are TRBV7-2 and TRBJ2-3, with D possibly being TRBD2 (7 bases). The CDR3 covers 16 residues. Germline lookup yields CDR1 SGHTA and CDR2 FQGNSA. V was trimmed by 1 base and J by 3 bases, leaving 14 bases between them. The DNA for the CDR3 is TGTGCCAGCAGCTTAGAGTGGGGGGGCGTTACAGATACGCAGTATTTT. Translating gives CASSLEWGGVTDTQYF.

The chain recombines TRBV12-3 or TRBV12-4 with TRBJ2-3; TRBD2 agrees at 8 bases. V shed 6 bases, J shed 2 bases, and the junction held 7 bases outside the gene matches. This CDR3 has 15 residues. For the CDR3, the DNA is TGTGCCAGCAGGCTGTTAGCGGGGCTCACAGATACGCAGTATTTT. Translation gives CASRLLAGLTDTQYF.

This clonotype showed up just once. A much larger clone differs from this one at a single base, so this may be a read error. The CDR3 carries no conserved terminal phenylalanine or tryptophan, so it likely arises from a read error. The J gene is TRBJ2-5, the V gene TRBV5-4; the D is unclear. CDR3 length equals 13 residues. V was cut by 4 bases and J by 4 bases, with 11 bases left in between. Germline V gives CDR1 SGHNT, CDR2 YYREEE (reference sequence). This CDR3 reads CASSPPSLETQYI. In nucleotides, the CDR3 is TGTGCCAGCAGCCCACCCTCCTTAGAGACCCAGTACATC.

Comment on this clonotype: A much more abundant neighbour one base away suggests this may be a read error. In nucleotides, the CDR3 is TGTGCCAGCAGCACGCGGGATACGCAGTATTTT. It codes for CASSTRDTQYF. The genes are TRBV7-9 and TRBJ2-3, with D hard to call. The germline gives CDR1 SEHNR, CDR2 FQNEAQ (reference sequence). The CDR3 spans 11 residues. V lost 5 bases, J lost 6 bases, and 6 bases lay in between.

As for this clonotype: This may stem from a read error, because a much larger clone lies one nucleotide away. This sequence joins TRBV29-1 and TRBJ1-2; a weak D match, TRBD1 (5 bases). Trimming took 7 bases from V and 3 from J, leaving 12 bases between them. This CDR3 has 12 residues. Germline CDR1 reads SQVTM; CDR2 reads ANQGSEA. The CDR3 region has the DNA TGCAGCGGTACTGGGACGTACTATGGCTACACCTTC. It codes for CSGTGTYYGYTF.

This clonotype was detected many times. V is TRBV6-6 and J is TRBJ2-3; D ambiguous. This CDR3 contains 12 residues. V was pared by 4 bases and J by 6 bases, with 8 bases between. Germline-derived CDR1 and CDR2 are MNHNY and SVGAGI (reference sequence). The CDR3 bases are TGTGCCAGCAGTTCCGATAGCGATACGCAGTATTTT. It encodes CASSSDSDTQYF.

This clonotype was counted only a few times. This rearrangement joins TRBV6-5 to TRBJ1-3, with D possibly being TRBD1 (6 bases). Per germline, CDR1 MNHEY and CDR2 SVGAGI. The CDR3 covers 15 residues. With 2 bases removed from V and 2 bases from J, the gap between germline ends came to 10 bases. This CDR3 is CASSYVQGPGNTIYF. CDR3 DNA sequence: TGTGCCAGCAGTTACGTACAGGGCCCTGGAAACACCATATATTTT.

This clonotype was recorded a few times. The rearrangement links TRBV9 to TRBJ2-1; D gene ambiguous. This CDR3 spans 12 amino acids. Trimming shortened V by 4 bases and J by 6 bases, and 8 bases separated the two germline ends. In germline, CDR1 is SGDLS, CDR2 YYNGEE. The CDR3 DNA is TGTGCCAGCAGCCCCCGGTCCAATGAGCAGTTCTTC. Protein product: CASSPRSNEQFF.

V and J are TRBV6-2 or TRBV6-3 and TRBJ1-5; 8 positions agree with TRBD1. Germline CDR1 is MNHEY and CDR2 is SVGEGT. The V gene end was trimmed by 7 bases and the J gene end by 9 bases; junction bases not matched to a gene: 11. The CDR3 has 14 amino acids. The CDR3 DNA is TGTGCCAGCACCAAAGGACAGGGAATTTGGCCCCAGCATTTT. Translated, it gives CASTKGQGIWPQHF.

This chain connects TRBV24-1 to TRBJ2-7; perhaps TRBD1 as D (5 bases). Germline assignment: CDR1 KGHDR and CDR2 SFDVKD. Between the trimmed V and J ends, which lost 0 bases and 13 bases, there was a span of 9 bases. This CDR3 spans 11 amino acids. As DNA, the CDR3 is TGTGCCACCAGTGATTTGCAGGGCTTTTACTTC. Translating gives CATSDLQGFYF.

A few counts support this clonotype. V usage is TRBV30 and J usage is TRBJ2-2; 7 bases map to TRBD2. Germline V gene sequence: CDR1 GTSNPN, CDR2 SVGIG (reference sequence). V lost 0 bases and J lost 2; bases outside the gene matches: 6. CDR3 length: 16 residues. CDR3 residues: CAWSVWDYRNTGELFF. The CDR3 region has the DNA TGTGCCTGGAGTGTATGGGACTACCGAAACACCGGGGAGCTGTTTTTT.

The V call is TRBV28, the J call TRBJ2-1; TRBD2 agrees at 8 bases. This CDR3 comprises 18 residues. Germline CDR1 reads MDHEN; CDR2 reads SYDVKM. V trimming: 4 bases; J trimming: 3 bases; junction bases outside the gene matches: 14. The chain's CDR3 is CASSSQTVSGSDYNEQFF. The CDR3 DNA sequence: TGTGCCAGCAGTTCTCAGACGGTGAGCGGGAGCGACTACAATGAGCAGTTCTTC.

As for this clonotype: Being one base from a much bigger clone, this may be a read error. J is TRBJ1-1 and V is TRBV20-1; 7 bases fit TRBD1. Germline V gives CDR1 DFQATT, CDR2 SNEGSKA (reference sequence). V dropped 1 base and J dropped 5; count of bases not matched to a gene: 7. The CDR3 covers 14 residues. CDR3 nucleotides: TGCAGTGCTAGAGGGGACAGAGGGGATACTGAAGCTTTCTTT. Translated: CSARGDRGDTEAFF.

This clonotype has at least ten counts. The chain recombines TRBV9 with TRBJ2-7, with 11 bases aligning to TRBD2. With 3 bases clipped from V and 1 base from J, the junction kept 3 bases outside the gene matches. The CDR3 covers 15 residues. CDR1 SGDLS and CDR2 YYNGEE come from the germline V gene. CDR3 nucleotides: TGTGCCAGCAGCGAGGGACTAGCGGATTCCTACGAGCAGTACTTC. Amino acid sequence: CASSEGLADSYEQYF.